The TCR beta chain under discussion was sequenced for a study of response to subunit inactivated influenza vaccine. Study-level findings and limits: Each seasonal flu vaccination may recruit only limited new T cells, authors suggested.

Each CDR3 protein gets one entry after TCRdb re-called the RT-PCR reads with MiXCR. The sample includes about 480,000 distinct CDR3 sequences, 10% to 15% seen only once; the top ten take under 15%. This clonotype was seen more than once but under ten times. Its target is not known. This sequence originates from a man in his forties or fifties who received an inactivated influenza vaccine. Here the sequenced sample was PBMCs from blood, taken roughly 48 days after vaccination.

The CDR3 sequence is CSARAGWETQYF. For the CDR3, the DNA is TGCAGTGCTAGAGCAGGCTGGGAGACCCAGTACTTC. The chain has TRBV20-1 and TRBJ2-5; no definite D call. The CDR3 runs 12 residues. The V and J ends lost 1 base and 5 bases respectively, with 8 bases between them. Germline CDR1 reads DFQATT; CDR2 reads SNEGSKA (reference sequence).